Listed below are T cell receptor beta chains from one sample, sequenced in a study of T-cell memory formation after mild COVID-19. TCRdb analysed the 5' RACE reads with MiXCR anew, one entry per CDR3 protein. The table has about 600,000 distinct CDR3 sequences, 20% to 25% seen once. Sequencing was carried out using PBMCs or a T cell subset sorted from them (not recorded which). Receptors originate from an adult woman who had mild COVID-19 (a few samples of this study predate the infection). Cell type and time point are not known. CDR3s include the opening cysteine and the closing phenylalanine or tryptophan. The D gene is left open where the match is weak. Clone size is stated in some rows and not others, as once, few, many or a class when expanded.

J gene | V gene | clone size | D gene | CDR3 DNA | CDR3 protein
TRBJ2-7 | TRBV10-3 | NA | NA | TGTGCCATCAGTGATGCCTACGAGCAGTACTTC | CAISDAYEQYF
TRBJ1-3 | TRBV4-2 | NA | NA | TGTGCCAGCAGCCAAGAACTGAGCTCTGGAAACACCATATATTTT | CASSQELSSGNTIYF
TRBJ2-1 | TRBV5-6 | NA | TRBD1 | TGTGCCAGCAGCTTACAGGGGGCGCCGCGAAATGAGCAGTTCTTC | CASSLQGAPRNEQFF
TRBJ2-2 | TRBV12-3/TRBV12-4 | few | NA | TGTGCCAGCAGCCCCCGGGACGACCACCCCGGGGAGCTGTTTTTT | CASSPRDDHPGELFF
TRBJ1-2 | TRBV19 | NA | NA | TGTGCCAGTAGTCCAGGGGTAGGGGACTATGGCTACACCTTC | CASSPGVGDYGYTF
TRBJ2-7 | TRBV18 | many | TRBD1 | TGTGCCAGCTCACCGAGTATAGACAGGGCTTACGAGCAGTACTTC | CASSPSIDRAYEQYF
TRBJ2-2 | TRBV12-3/TRBV12-4 | NA | NA | TGTGCCAGCACCTATAGGACCCCGAACACCGGGGAGCTGTTTTTT | CASTYRTPNTGELFF
TRBJ2-7 | TRBV13 | few | NA | TGTGCCAGCAGTGATCTCCCAGGGATGGGTCGGGAGCAGTACTTC | CASSDLPGMGREQYF
TRBJ1-2 | TRBV29-1 | few | TRBD1 | TGCAGCGTTGACCGGACAGGGAACTATGGCTACACCTTC | CSVDRTGNYGYTF
TRBJ2-5 | TRBV7-3 | few | NA | TGTGCCAGCAGCTTAGGTCTGCCAGGCCAAGAGACCCAGTACTTC | CASSLGLPGQETQYF
TRBJ2-1 | TRBV24-1 | NA | TRBD1 | TGTGCCACCAAGGGACAGGGTAAGAATGAGCAGTTCTTC | CATKGQGKNEQFF
TRBJ2-7 | TRBV25-1 | few | NA | TGTGCCAGCAGTGACGAGGGTCGGGGCGAGCAGTACTTC | CASSDEGRGEQYF
TRBJ2-5 | TRBV5-1 | NA | TRBD1 | TGCGCCAGCAGCTTGGGAGGACAGGCTACCCAAGAGACCCAGTACTTC | CASSLGGQATQETQYF
TRBJ2-3 | TRBV29-1 | NA | NA | TGCAGCGTTTCCCTTGGGACCTTTGCCACAGATACGCAGTATTTT | CSVSLGTFATDTQYF
TRBJ2-1 | TRBV6-2/TRBV6-3 | NA | TRBD2 | TGTGCCAGCAGTTACGAGGCTAGCGGGGCGACCCCACATATCGGGCAGTTCTTC | CASSYEASGATPHIGQFF
TRBJ2-7 | TRBV12-3/TRBV12-4 | few | TRBD2 | TGTGCCAGCAGTACACGAAGCGGGAGCACCGACTACGAGCAGTACTTC | CASSTRSGSTDYEQYF
TRBJ2-3 | TRBV30 | NA | NA | TGTGCCTGGAACCAACTCAGACGGGGTACGCAGTATTTT | CAWNQLRRGTQYF
TRBJ2-3 | TRBV7-8 | NA | NA | TGTGCCAGCAGCGCAGTGGGGGCAGGGGTCACAGATACGCAGTATTTT | CASSAVGAGVTDTQYF
TRBJ2-7 | TRBV20-1 | NA | NA | TGCAGTGCTAGAGACTCAGGGGTTCAGCAGTACTTC | CSARDSGVQQYF
TRBJ2-7 | TRBV5-5 | NA | TRBD2 | TGTGCCAGCAGCCCCCAGGGGACTCTAGCGGGAAGGAACTTC | CASSPQGTLAGRNF
TRBJ2-1 | TRBV7-7 | NA | NA | TGTGCCAGCAGCTCGACTAGTTCCCCTGAGCAGTTCTTC | CASSSTSSPEQFF
TRBJ2-5 | TRBV20-1 | NA | NA | TGCAGTGCTAGAGGTCGGTCTCAAGAGACCCAGTACTTC | CSARGRSQETQYF
TRBJ2-1 | TRBV7-9 | NA | TRBD2 | TGTGCCAGCAGCTTCGGACTAGCGGGAACCCACAATGAGCAGTTCTTC | CASSFGLAGTHNEQFF
TRBJ1-1 | TRBV18 | NA | NA | TGTGCCAGCTCACCAGCGACGGGGGCGACCACTGAAGCTTTCTTT | CASSPATGATTEAFF
TRBJ1-5 | TRBV6-2/TRBV6-3 | NA | NA | TGTGCCAGCAGTGACAGCCCCAGCGGGCAGCCCCAGCATTTT | CASSDSPSGQPQHF
TRBJ2-7 | TRBV27 | few | TRBD2 | TGTGCCAGCAAAAACATTCAGACTAGCGCGTACGAGCAGTACTTC | CASKNIQTSAYEQYF
TRBJ2-7 | TRBV18 | NA | NA | TGTGCCAGCTCACCGGGGGCTCCCGAGCAGTACTTC | CASSPGAPEQYF
TRBJ2-2 | TRBV6-1 | few | NA | TGTGCCAGCAGCAGGGGATTGGGGGAGCTGTTTTTT | CASSRGLGELFF
TRBJ2-3 | TRBV12-3/TRBV12-4 | NA | NA | TGTGCCAGCAGTTTCCGGGAAGATACGCAGTATTTT | CASSFREDTQYF
TRBJ2-1 | TRBV7-8 | NA | NA | TGTGCCAGCACCCCCCTATCCTACAATGAGCAGTTCTTC | CASTPLSYNEQFF
TRBJ2-1 | TRBV4-2 | few | NA | TGTGCCAGCAGCCAAGATCTCCCAGCGGGCAATGAGCAGTTCTTC | CASSQDLPAGNEQFF
TRBJ2-1 | TRBV11-3 | NA | NA | TGTGCCAGCAGCTTAGTACAGAGGGCTGAGCAGTTCTTC | CASSLVQRAEQFF
TRBJ2-7 | TRBV11-3 | NA | NA | TGTGCCAGCAGCTGGAAGTTGGGGGCCTACGAGCAGTACTTC | CASSWKLGAYEQYF
TRBJ2-1 | TRBV7-2 | NA | NA | TGTGCCAGCCTCTTTGAGGAGAGCTCCTACAATGAGCAGTTCTTC | CASLFEESSYNEQFF
TRBJ2-7 | TRBV28 | NA | TRBD2 | TGTGCCAGCAGAATCCCGACTAGCGGGAGGTACGAGCAGTACTTC | CASRIPTSGRYEQYF
TRBJ2-7 | TRBV24-1 | NA | TRBD1 | TGTGCCACCAGTGATTCCACCAAGACAGGGTTCTACGAGCAGTACTTC | CATSDSTKTGFYEQYF
TRBJ1-3 | TRBV11-2 | NA | TRBD1 | TGTGCCAGCAGCCAGCGTGACAGGGGTTGGGACACCATATATTTT | CASSQRDRGWDTIYF
TRBJ2-7 | TRBV4-1 | NA | TRBD2 | TGCGCCAGCAGCCAAGCCTTTAGCGGGAGCGCTTACGAGCAGTACTTC | CASSQAFSGSAYEQYF
TRBJ2-1 | TRBV19 | few | NA | TGTGCCAGTAGTTTGATTCGGGCCGCGAATGAGCAGTTCTTC | CASSLIRAANEQFF
TRBJ2-1 | TRBV7-8 | NA | NA | TGTGCCAGCAGCTTAGTTGTGGGGGGGCTTTCCTACAATGAGCAGTTCTTC | CASSLVVGGLSYNEQFF
TRBJ2-7 | TRBV29-1 | few | NA | TGCAGCGTTGAGATAGAGAACTCCTACGAGCAGTACTTC | CSVEIENSYEQYF
TRBJ2-2 | TRBV5-5 | few | TRBD1 | TGTGCCAGCAGCTTTTACGGACAGGGGGGCACCGGGGAGCTGTTTTTT | CASSFYGQGGTGELFF
TRBJ2-7 | TRBV7-6 | NA | TRBD2 | TGTGCCAGCAGCATCGATAGCGGGAGTTTCGACGAGCAGTACTTC | CASSIDSGSFDEQYF
TRBJ2-3 | TRBV7-8 | NA | TRBD2 | TGTGCCAGCAGCCCCCGACTAGCGGGAGAACGACATACGCAGTATTTT | CASSPRLAGERHTQYF
TRBJ2-2 | TRBV5-1 | NA | NA | TGCGCCAGCAGCGGGGGCTCGAACACCGGGGAGCTGTTTTTT | CASSGGSNTGELFF
TRBJ2-5 | TRBV3-1 | few | NA | TGTGCCAGCAGCCAAGGTAATCGGGAGACCCAGTACTTC | CASSQGNRETQYF
TRBJ2-7 | TRBV25-1 | NA | TRBD1 | TGTGCCAGCAGTGTCGACAGGGGTAATAACGAGCAGTACTTC | CASSVDRGNNEQYF
TRBJ1-1 | TRBV7-2 | NA | NA | TGTGCCAGCAGAAGAGACTCCCGGATAGCTTTCTTT | CASRRDSRIAFF
TRBJ2-6 | TRBV20-1 | NA | NA | TGCAGTGCCGATTCCGGGGCTGGGGCCAACGTCCTGACTTTC | CSADSGAGANVLTF
TRBJ2-6 | TRBV5-1 | few | NA | TGCGCCAGCAGCTTTAGTGTTATCTCCTCTGGGGCCAACGTCCTGACTTTC | CASSFSVISSGANVLTF
TRBJ2-1 | TRBV19 | NA | NA | TGTGCCAGTGGTGGAGCTAGCTCCTACAATGAGCAGTTCTTC | CASGGASSYNEQFF
TRBJ2-5 | TRBV20-1 | NA | TRBD1 | TGCAGTGCCAGGGACAGCCCAGAGACCCAGTACTTC | CSARDSPETQYF
TRBJ2-1 | TRBV5-1 | NA | NA | TGCGCCAGCAGCTTGGGGGTTAGCAGGGAAGTTGATGAGCAGTTCTTC | CASSLGVSREVDEQFF
TRBJ1-5 | TRBV2 | few | NA | TGTGCCAGCAGGAGACAGGCTAATCAGCCCCAGCATTTT | CASRRQANQPQHF
TRBJ2-1 | TRBV6-2/TRBV6-3 | NA | NA | TGTGCCAGCAGTTACTCGCATGGGGGTAGCTCCTACAATGAGCAGTTCTTC | CASSYSHGGSSYNEQFF